This T cell receptor beta chain was sequenced during a study of shared T cell receptors in the human thymus. The length of the CDR3 is 14 residues. The ends were cut back, 4 bases at V and 8 bases at J, with 17 bases in the middle. The germline gives CDR1 LNHDA, CDR2 SQIVND (reference sequence). Profiled with immunoSEQ multiplex PCR; TCRdb holds only in-frame clones, not every one. The sample has 700,000 or so clones, roughly 85% seen once. These records were also assigned to another study, of human thymus T cells.

The sequenced sample consisted of thymocytes. V usage is TRBV19 and J usage is TRBJ1-2, with D unresolved. This sequence originates from a girl under three years old with a congenital heart defect. The DNA of the CDR3 is TGTGCCAGTAGTACCCTGAGGACTCGGGAGGGCTACACCTTC. Translated: CASSTLRTREGYTF.